The 18 T cell receptor beta chains below were found in one sample sequenced in a study of T cell responses to AZD1222 COVID-19 vaccine. Profiling relied on immunoSEQ multiplex PCR, and the TCRdb table lists in-frame clones only, not all of them. The repertoire includes some 120,000 clones, about 90% of them detected once, and about 4.5% sits in the top ten. The source material was peripheral blood, sampled on day 0 of AZD1222 vaccination. The receptors were gathered from an adult in good health.

This rearrangement joins TRBV3-1 (or the pseudogene TRBV3-2) to TRBJ1-3; TRBD1 aligns across 7 bases. Germline V gene sequence: CDR1 LGHDT, CDR2 YNNKEL (reference sequence). The J segment lost 2 bases and the V segment lost 4 bases, leaving 5 bases of the junction unmatched. This CDR3 is 15 amino acids long. The CDR3 loop is CASSLQTGPGNTIYF. Written as DNA, the CDR3 is TGTGCCAGCAGCCTACAGACAGGGCCTGGAAACACCATATATTTT.

This chain joins TRBV9 and TRBJ2-5; TRBD1 aligns across 8 bases. CDR1 SGDLS and CDR2 YYNGEE come from the germline V gene. The V gene end was trimmed by 0 bases and the J gene end by 2 bases; junction bases not matched to a gene: 9. The CDR3 has 17 residues. The CDR3 reads CASSVATGGSGQETQYF. The CDR3, as DNA: TGTGCCAGCAGCGTAGCCACAGGGGGGTCTGGGCAAGAGACCCAGTACTTC. Looking up the rest from reference TRBV9 and TRBJ2-5 gives the full variable domain: DSGVTQTPKHLITATGQRVTLRCSPRSGDLSVYWYQQSLDQGLQFLIQYYNGEERAKGNILERFSAQQFPDLHSELNLSSLELGDSALYFCASSVATGGSGQETQYFGPGTRLLVL.

The chain carries TRBV7-9 and TRBJ2-7; a weak D match, TRBD1 (5 bases). The V gene lost 6 bases and the J gene lost 1 base, with 10 bases spanning the gap. Germline V lookup: CDR1 SEHNR, CDR2 FQNEAQ (reference sequence). This CDR3 region has 13 residues. For the CDR3, the DNA is TGTGCCAGCAGTTTTGACAGTTCCTACGAGCAGTACTTC. It yields the protein CASSFDSSYEQYF.

This chain links TRBV6-5 with TRBJ1-5, with D tentatively TRBD1 (6 bases). This CDR3 is 14 amino acids long. Germline assignment: CDR1 MNHEY and CDR2 SVGAGI. V was cut by 2 bases and J by 7 bases, with 12 bases left in between. CDR3 protein: CASSYGGGGQPQHF. Written as DNA, the CDR3 is TGTGCCAGCAGTTACGGAGGGGGAGGGCAGCCCCAGCATTTT.

This chain connects TRBV14 to TRBJ1-2; TRBD1 aligns across 7 bases. CDR1 is SGHDN and CDR2 is FVKESK in the germline V gene. The J segment lost 4 bases and the V segment lost 4 bases, leaving 3 bases of the junction unmatched. This CDR3 has 13 residues. CDR3 protein: CASSPAGGYGYTF. In nucleotides, the CDR3 is TGTGCCAGCAGCCCAGCAGGGGGCTATGGCTACACCTTC. The whole variable domain, remainder taken from reference TRBV14 and TRBJ1-2, is EAGVTQFPSHSVIEKGQTVTLRCDPISGHDNLYWYRRVMGKEIKFLLHFVKESKQDESGMPNNRFLAERTGGTYSTLKVQPAELEDSGVYFCASSPAGGYGYTFGSGTRLTVV.

The chain uses TRBV6-5 and TRBJ2-7; TRBD1 agrees at 9 bases. The CDR3 is 16 residues long. Looked up from germline, CDR1 is MNHEY and CDR2 is SVGAGI. J lost 5 bases, V lost 2 bases, and 10 bases had no gene match. Here the CDR3 reads CASSYGGTGSSHEQYF. CDR3 coding DNA: TGTGCCAGCAGTTACGGCGGGACAGGGAGTAGCCACGAGCAGTACTTC.

The chain uses TRBV19 and TRBJ1-1; D uncertain. The germline CDR1 and CDR2 sequences are LNHDA and SQIVND (reference sequence). The V end lost 9 bases, the J end lost 8 bases, and 16 bases lay between the germline ends. The CDR3 consists of 12 residues. The CDR3 DNA follows: TGTGCCAGCTACGACCAAAGGAGGGAAGCTTTCTTT. It specifies CASYDQRREAFF.

The rearrangement joins TRBV2 to TRBJ2-3, with D perhaps matching TRBD1 (5 bases). The CDR3 covers 14 residues. Trimming pared 6 bases from V and 0 bases from J, leaving 10 bases between. Germline CDR1 is SNHLY and CDR2 is FYNNEI. The CDR3 DNA reads as TGTGCCAGCAGCACAGGACCTAGCACAGATACGCAGTATTTT. It yields the protein CASSTGPSTDTQYF.

The genes are TRBV27 and TRBJ1-1; D gene ambiguous. Between the trimmed V and J ends, which lost 10 bases and 0 bases, there was a span of 12 bases. The CDR3 loop spans 13 amino acids. Germline loops: CDR1 MNHEY, CDR2 SMNVEV (reference sequence). The CDR3 region is CATCRQVNTEAFF. In DNA form, the CDR3 reads TGTGCCACCTGCCGGCAAGTGAACACTGAAGCTTTCTTT.

V and J are TRBV7-8 and TRBJ2-5; 9 nucleotides agree with TRBD2. The junction had 4 bases not matched to a gene; V was cut back by 5 bases and J by 3 bases. The CDR3 has 14 residues. Germline values: CDR1 SGHVS, CDR2 FQNEAQ. The chain's CDR3 is CASSIGTSKETQYF. DNA of the CDR3: TGTGCCAGCAGCATAGGGACTAGCAAAGAGACCCAGTACTTC.

The genes are TRBV2 and TRBJ1-4; D gene ambiguous. The CDR3 contains 15 residues. V lost 1 base and J lost 0, with 6 bases in between. The germline V gene encodes CDR1 SNHLY and CDR2 FYNNEI. CDR3 residues: CASSEGSSTNEKLFF. CDR3 coding DNA: TGTGCCAGCAGTGAAGGGTCGTCAACTAATGAAAAACTGTTTTTT.

The chain combines TRBV18 with TRBJ1-5; the D gene is possibly TRBD1 (5 bases). Germline values: CDR1 KGHSH, CDR2 LQKENI. The CDR3 covers 16 residues. The V end lost 2 bases, the J end lost 0 bases, and 11 bases lay between the germline ends. CDR3 in amino acids: CASSPSTAGSNQPQHF. Here the CDR3 DNA reads TGTGCCAGCTCACCATCGACAGCGGGTAGCAATCAGCCCCAGCATTTT.

The chain recombines TRBV7-2 with TRBJ1-1, with D possibly matching TRBD1 (6 bases). Germline-derived CDR1 and CDR2 are SGHTA and FQGNSA. The CDR3 contains 15 residues. Trimming cost V 5 bases and J 0 bases, with 13 bases left between them. As DNA, the CDR3 is TGTGCCAGCAGCCTCAAACAGGGAATGAACACTGAAGCTTTCTTT. Translating it yields CASSLKQGMNTEAFF.

This clone was recorded once. V is TRBV28 and J is TRBJ1-2, with a tentative D call TRBD1 (5 bases). The ends were cut back, 5 bases at V and 6 bases at J, with 19 bases in the middle. Germline loops: CDR1 MDHEN, CDR2 SYDVKM. This CDR3 is built from 15 residues. The CDR3 region is CASSPLGEDSHGYTF. As DNA, the CDR3 is TGTGCCAGCAGTCCCCTCGGGGAAGACAGTCATGGCTACACCTTC.

The chain employs TRBV2 and TRBJ1-5; D gene ambiguous. The CDR3 spans 13 residues. CDR1 and CDR2 from the germline V gene are SNHLY and FYNNEI. Trimming removed 6 bases at V and 3 bases at J, with 9 bases between. CDR3 DNA sequence: TGTGCCAGCAGCGATGACACCAATCAGCCCCAGCATTTT. This encodes CASSDDTNQPQHF.

The chain is built from TRBV12-3 or TRBV12-4 and TRBJ2-6; D gene unclear. V lost 6 bases to trimming and J lost 2 bases, with 5 bases between them. The length of the CDR3 is 13 residues. CDR3 residues: CASSPTGANVLTF. The CDR3 bases are TGTGCCAGCAGCCCCACTGGGGCCAACGTCCTGACTTTC.

The V and J genes are TRBV6-5 and TRBJ1-5; 8 bases agree with TRBD1. Germline trimming cut 3 bases from V and 6 bases from J; bases unmatched to any gene: 4. The length of the CDR3 is 14 residues. Germline V gene sequence: CDR1 MNHEY, CDR2 SVGAGI. CDR3 residues: CASSYGQGSQPQHF. The DNA of the CDR3 is TGTGCCAGCAGTTATGGACAGGGAAGTCAGCCCCAGCATTTT.

The genes are TRBV10-1 and TRBJ1-1; D is uncertain. Trimming took off 6 bases at V and 5 bases at J, with 13 bases between the two ends. The length of the CDR3 is 13 residues. CDR1 WNHNN and CDR2 SYGVQD come from the germline V gene (reference sequence). For the CDR3, the DNA is TGCGCCAGCAGGGGAACCGGGCCGACTGAAGCTTTCTTT. Encoded protein: CASRGTGPTEAFF.